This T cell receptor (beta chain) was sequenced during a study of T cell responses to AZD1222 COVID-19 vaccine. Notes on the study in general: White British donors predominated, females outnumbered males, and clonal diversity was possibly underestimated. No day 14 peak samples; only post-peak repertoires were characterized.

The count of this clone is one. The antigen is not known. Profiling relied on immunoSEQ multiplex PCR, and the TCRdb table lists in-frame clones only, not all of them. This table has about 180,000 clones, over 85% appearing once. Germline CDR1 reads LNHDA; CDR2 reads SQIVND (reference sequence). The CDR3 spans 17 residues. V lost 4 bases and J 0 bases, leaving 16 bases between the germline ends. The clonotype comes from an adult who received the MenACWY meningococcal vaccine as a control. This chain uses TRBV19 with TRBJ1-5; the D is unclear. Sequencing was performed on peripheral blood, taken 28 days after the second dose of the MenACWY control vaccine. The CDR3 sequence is CASSTGMVSYSNQPQHF. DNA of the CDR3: TGTGCCAGTAGTACCGGGATGGTTTCTTATAGCAATCAGCCCCAGCATTTT.